These T cell receptor beta chains were read from a single sample in a study of siplizumab effects on memory and regulatory T cells. TCRdb's copy holds only in-frame clones and misses some; the assay was immunoSEQ multiplex PCR. This table holds about 97,000 clones, about 93% found once. The sequenced material came from non-Treg CD4+ T cells sorted from blood. The receptors shown here come from a human donor in good health. Both conserved end residues are trimmed from each CDR3. The D gene is left open where the match is weak.

TRBJ2-6 TRBV14 19 TRBD1 ASSQAAGWDRRISGANVLT
TRBJ2-2 TRBV19 13 TRBD1 ASSQGTGLGGELF
TRBJ1-2 TRBV23-1 10 TRBD1 ASLTGGGGYT
TRBJ2-5 TRBV5-4 13 NA ASSLDQGRGETQY
TRBJ1-4 TRBV28 9 TRBD1 ASSTPGQVF
TRBJ1-5 TRBV19 13 NA ASSIPRNSNQPQH
TRBJ2-7 TRBV4-2 14 TRBD2 ASSQAPAGGGDEQY
TRBJ2-7 TRBV27 13 TRBD1 ASTPRDRDNYEQY
TRBJ1-1 TRBV6-5 10 NA ASSRGPDEAF
TRBJ2-7 TRBV19 14 NA ASSIASRASSYEQY
TRBJ2-7 TRBV6-5 12 TRBD1 ASRSWGTDYEQY
TRBJ1-1 TRBV29-1 11 NA SVGGGSGDEAF
TRBJ2-3 TRBV5-1 15 TRBD2 ASSSKLAGVRTDTQY
TRBJ2-1 TRBV27 14 TRBD2 ASSYGLAGRDNEQF
TRBJ2-1 TRBV4-2 12 NA ASSQVASAGEQF
TRBJ1-4 TRBV5-6 14 NA ASSLWWTTTNEKLF
TRBJ1-5 TRBV28 13 NA ASITTGRGLGAQH
TRBJ2-5 TRBV6-1 11 TRBD1 ASSATGRETQY
TRBJ2-1 TRBV19 12 NA ASSIKGLAGEQF
TRBJ1-2 TRBV29-1 10 TRBD1 SGGQGAYGYT
TRBJ2-5 TRBV4-1 16 TRBD2 ASSQALSTSGSGETQY
TRBJ2-5 TRBV2 18 NA ASSEAGRGFRGVPKETQY
TRBJ2-6 TRBV7-6 14 NA ASTQRWGTGANVLT
TRBJ1-5 TRBV30 13 NA AWTSRGAVSQPQH
TRBJ1-5 TRBV4-3 11 NA ASSQRLGQPQH
TRBJ2-2 TRBV18 14 NA ASSPGVVANTGELF
TRBJ2-1 TRBV5-6 12 NA ASSFGSSYNEQF
TRBJ2-7 TRBV7-8 11 NA ASSFRTAYEQY
TRBJ2-7 TRBV4-2 15 NA ASSQDMTSQSNYEQY
TRBJ2-2 TRBV7-9 15 NA ASSPRLGGTNTGELF
TRBJ1-2 TRBV30 10 NA AWKFQNYGYT
TRBJ1-5 TRBV6-5 12 NA ASSYSRGSQPQH
TRBJ2-7 TRBV5-1 14 NA ASSLLGSGSSYEQY
TRBJ1-5 TRBV30 13 TRBD1 AWSLLGQTDQPQH
TRBJ2-7 TRBV5-1 14 NA ASSHSWGSRSYEQY
TRBJ2-1 TRBV5-1 14 NA ASSLGAGMAYNEQF
TRBJ2-7 TRBV30 10 NA AWSSVSYEQY
TRBJ2-3 TRBV18 12 TRBD1 ASSRTGDTDTQY
TRBJ2-2 TRBV7-9 14 NA ASSLDVVTNTGELF
TRBJ2-5 TRBV4-2 12 TRBD2 ASSPAAGGETQY
TRBJ2-7 TRBV28 10 NA ASSLGGYEQY
TRBJ1-1 TRBV7-9 13 TRBD1 ASTSGTGVNTEAF
TRBJ1-1 TRBV5-4 14 NA ASSLSTGKLNTEAF
TRBJ1-5 TRBV23-1 14 NA ASSRAKLSGNQPQH
TRBJ2-5 TRBV10-1 13 NA ASSAGSGEQETQY
TRBJ2-7 TRBV30 11 NA ARSQGPGSEQY
TRBJ2-5 TRBV7-3 11 NA ASSPGTPGTQY
TRBJ2-2 TRBV2 14 TRBD2 ASGGTSGKRTGELF
TRBJ1-3 TRBV2 12 NA ASSSQGSGNTIY
TRBJ2-1 TRBV6-1 13 NA ASRPSIGRSGEQF